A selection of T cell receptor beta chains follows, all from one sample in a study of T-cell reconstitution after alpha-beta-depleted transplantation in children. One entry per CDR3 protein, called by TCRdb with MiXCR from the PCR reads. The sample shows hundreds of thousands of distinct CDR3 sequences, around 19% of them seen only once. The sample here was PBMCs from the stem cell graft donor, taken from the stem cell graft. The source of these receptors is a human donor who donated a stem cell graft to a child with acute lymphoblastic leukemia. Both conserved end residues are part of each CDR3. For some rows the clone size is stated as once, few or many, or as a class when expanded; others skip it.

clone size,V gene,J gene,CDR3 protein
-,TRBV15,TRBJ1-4,CATSTWTGTNEKLFF
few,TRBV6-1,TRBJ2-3,CASRRTSGGLTQYF
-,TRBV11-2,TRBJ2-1,CASSLVRISGTEQFF
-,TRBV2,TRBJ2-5,CASRGQREYQETQYF
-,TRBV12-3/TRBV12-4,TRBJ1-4,CASSLKGQSKLFF
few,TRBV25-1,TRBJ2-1,CASREGGGSYNEQFF
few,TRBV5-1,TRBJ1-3,CASSWTGVSGNTIYF
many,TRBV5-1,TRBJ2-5,CASSLAVAGQETQYF
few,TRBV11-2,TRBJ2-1,CASSSLRGAHNEQFF
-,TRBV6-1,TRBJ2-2,CASNSGLAGGRGGELFF
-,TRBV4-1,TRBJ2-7,CASSHFPGPGYEQYF
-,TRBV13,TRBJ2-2,CASTGTANTGELFF
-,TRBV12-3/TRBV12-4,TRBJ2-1,CASSFGAPGHNEQFF
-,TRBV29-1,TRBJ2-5,CSVDGLAGKETQYF
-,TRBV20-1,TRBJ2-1,CSARDGGPYNEQFF
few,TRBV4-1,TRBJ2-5,CASSQIGRMETQYF
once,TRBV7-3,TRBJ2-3,CASSPLADTDTQYF
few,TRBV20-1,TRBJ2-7,CSARESTGSYEQYF
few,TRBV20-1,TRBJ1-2,CRRQFMYGYTF
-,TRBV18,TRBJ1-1,CASSPEGGYEAFF
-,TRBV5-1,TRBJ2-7,CASSLRGSFNEQYF
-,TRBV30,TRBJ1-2,CAWKTGGLVGYTF
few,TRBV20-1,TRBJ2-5,CSARGLRAAQETQYF
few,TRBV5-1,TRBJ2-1,CASSPRTSGTYSYNEQFF
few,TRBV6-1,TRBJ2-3,CASREPRGFTDTQYF
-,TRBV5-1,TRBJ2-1,CASSLGNGRNEQFF
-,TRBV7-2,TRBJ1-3,CASSQDSRRNTIYF
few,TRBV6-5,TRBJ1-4,CASSYSGLEKLFF
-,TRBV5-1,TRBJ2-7,CASSFIPGTGVYEQYF
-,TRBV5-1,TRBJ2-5,CASSSMTGEETQYF
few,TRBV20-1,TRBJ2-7,CSAQSGGGREQYF
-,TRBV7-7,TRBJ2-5,CASSSKGAEETQYF
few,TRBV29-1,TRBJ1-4,CSVVVRWGEKLFF
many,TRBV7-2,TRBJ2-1,CASSFKGGGIEQFF